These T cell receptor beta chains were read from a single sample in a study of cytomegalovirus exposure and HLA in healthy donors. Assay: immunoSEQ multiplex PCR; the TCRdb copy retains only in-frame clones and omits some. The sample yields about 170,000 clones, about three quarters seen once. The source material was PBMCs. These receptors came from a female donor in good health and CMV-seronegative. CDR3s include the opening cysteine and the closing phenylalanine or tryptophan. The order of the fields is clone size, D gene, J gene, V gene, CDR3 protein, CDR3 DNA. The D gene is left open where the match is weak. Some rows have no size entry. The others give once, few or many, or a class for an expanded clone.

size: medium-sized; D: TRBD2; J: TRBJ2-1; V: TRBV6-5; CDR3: CASLASGSYNEQFF; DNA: TGTGCCAGCCTGGCTAGCGGGTCTTACAATGAGCAGTTCTTC
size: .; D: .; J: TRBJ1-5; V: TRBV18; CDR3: CASSPSGREQPQHF; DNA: TGTGCCAGCTCACCGTCGGGGAGGGAACAGCCCCAGCATTTT
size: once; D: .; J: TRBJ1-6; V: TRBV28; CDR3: CASSLYRDYNSPLHF; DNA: TGTGCCAGCAGTTTATATCGGGACTATAATTCACCCCTCCACTTT
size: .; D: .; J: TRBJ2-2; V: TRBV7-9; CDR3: CSSSLGRDSSRGELFF; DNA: TGTTCCAGCAGCTTAGGCCGGGACTCCTCAAGGGGGGAGCTGTTTTTT
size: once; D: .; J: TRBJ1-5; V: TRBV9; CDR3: CASSVMGGRIEQVGNQPQHF; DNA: TGTGCCAGCAGCGTAATGGGAGGACGAATTGAGCAGGTGGGAAATCAGCCCCAGCATTTT
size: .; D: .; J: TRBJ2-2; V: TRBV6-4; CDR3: CASSPGSAVNTGELFF; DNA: TGTGCCAGCAGTCCCGGGAGCGCGGTGAACACCGGGGAGCTGTTTTTT
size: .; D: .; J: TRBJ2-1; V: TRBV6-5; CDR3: CANSYRRAGANNEQFF; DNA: TGTGCCAACAGCTACCGAAGGGCAGGGGCTAACAATGAGCAGTTCTTC
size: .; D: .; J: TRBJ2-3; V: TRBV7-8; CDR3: CASSPDRADTDTQYF; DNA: TGTGCCAGCAGCCCGGACAGAGCGGACACAGATACGCAGTATTTT
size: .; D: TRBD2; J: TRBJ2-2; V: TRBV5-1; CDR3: CASSFGGGDTGELFF; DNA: TGCGCCAGCAGCTTCGGCGGGGGGGACACCGGGGAGCTGTTTTTT
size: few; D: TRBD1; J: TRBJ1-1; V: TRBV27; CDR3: CASTPTGGSGMAFF; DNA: TGTGCCAGCACCCCCACAGGGGGCTCCGGCATGGCTTTCTTT
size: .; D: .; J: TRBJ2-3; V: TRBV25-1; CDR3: CATAAWAGTDTQYF; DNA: TGTGCCACCGCTGCGTGGGCTGGCACAGATACGCAGTATTTT
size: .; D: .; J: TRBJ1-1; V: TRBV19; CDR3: CASSIDRPRTTTFF; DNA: TGTGCCAGTAGTATAGACAGGCCGCGAACGACAACTTTCTTT
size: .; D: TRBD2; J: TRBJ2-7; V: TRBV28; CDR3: CASSFTSGGFYEQYF; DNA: TGTGCCAGCAGTTTTACTAGCGGGGGGTTCTACGAGCAGTACTTC
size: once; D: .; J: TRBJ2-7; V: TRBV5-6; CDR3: CASSSYRYEQYF; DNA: TGTGCCAGCAGCTCTTACAGATACGAGCAGTACTTC
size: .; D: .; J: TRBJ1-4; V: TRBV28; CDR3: CASSSPQGNNEKLFF; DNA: TGTGCCAGCAGTTCCCCCCAGGGAAATAATGAAAAACTGTTTTTT
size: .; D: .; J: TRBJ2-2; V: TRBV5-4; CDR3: CASSQAGPNTGELFF; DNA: TGTGCCAGCAGCCAAGCAGGGCCGAACACCGGGGAGCTGTTTTTT